This T cell receptor beta chain was recorded in a study of cytomegalovirus exposure and HLA in healthy donors. 13 Jbeta primers and 60 Vbeta primers were used for the PCR. Profiled with immunoSEQ multiplex PCR; TCRdb holds only in-frame clones, not every one. This sample yields some 140,000 clones, of which around 77% are seen a single time; over 4% belongs to the top ten. Looked up from germline, CDR1 is SGDLS and CDR2 is YYNGEE. CDR3 length equals 14 residues. V gave up 0 bases and J gave up 6 bases, with 11 bases separating them. Sequenced sample: PBMCs. The receptor's source is a man aged 30 to 39 in good health. This chain links TRBV9 with TRBJ2-3; perhaps TRBD2 as D (6 bases). For the CDR3, the DNA is TGTGCCAGCAGCGTAGCAGGAGGGATGGATACGCAGTATTTT. This encodes CASSVAGGMDTQYF.